The following is a T cell receptor beta chain sequence with its context. Antigen: not known. The data belong to a study of early T cells in non-severe SARS-CoV-2 infection. For the study at large: Bulk RNA taken from unsorted whole blood was sequenced, leaving chains unpaired.

Findings and caveats of the study: Database matching using VDJdb favored anti-spike CD8 responses, with private and CD4 specificities left missing.

Germline assignment: CDR1 MDHEN and CDR2 SYDVKM. The V segment lost 0 bases and the J segment 0 bases; nucleotides outside the gene matches: 4. The CDR3 runs to 17 residues. Unique molecular identifiers were added to individual cDNA molecules. TCRdb passed the 5' RACE reads through MiXCR, listing each CDR3 protein once. There are about 68,000 distinct CDR3 sequences in the sample; approximately 12% occur only once, and approximately 1.6% lies in the top ten. The receptor was isolated from an adult who was a healthcare worker with PCR-confirmed SARS-CoV-2 infection or an uninfected control (not recorded which). The source material was whole blood. The chain is built from TRBV28 and TRBJ2-3, with 9 bases aligning to TRBD2. CDR3 sequence: CASSLWSLAGSTDTQYF. CDR3 bases: TGTGCCAGCAGTTTATGGAGTCTAGCGGGGAGCACAGATACGCAGTATTTT. Full variable domain (remainder filled in from reference TRBV28 and TRBJ2-3): DVKVTQSSRYLVKRTGEKVFLECVQDMDHENMFWYRQDPGLGLRLIYFSYDVKMKEKGDIPEGYSVSREKKERFSLILESASTNQTSMYLCASSLWSLAGSTDTQYFGPGTRLTVL.